This T cell receptor (beta chain) was sequenced in a study of early T cells in non-severe SARS-CoV-2 infection. Study as a whole: Chains stayed unpaired after sequencing of bulk RNA from unsorted whole blood.

Study findings and constraints: Missing private and CD4 specificities, VDJdb matching favored anti-spike CD8 responses.

As regards this clonotype: Its antigen is unidentified.

CDR3 length: 15 residues. The germline V and J ends were trimmed by 0 bases and 8 bases, with 16 bases remaining between them. CDR1 is MNHNS, CDR2 SASEGT, per germline. Individual cDNA molecules carried attached unique molecular identifiers. TCRdb fed the 5' RACE reads into MiXCR, producing one record per CDR3 protein. In the table there are about 77,000 distinct CDR3 sequences, about 16% of which are singletons. Input material: whole blood. The chain joins TRBV6-1 to TRBJ1-2; D is uncertain. The TCR sequence derives from an adult who was a healthcare worker with PCR-confirmed SARS-CoV-2 infection or an uninfected control (not recorded which). The CDR3 here is CASSEAPGPRGGYTF. In DNA, the CDR3 is TGTGCCAGCAGTGAAGCCCCGGGCCCCCGAGGGGGCTACACCTTC.